The 2 T cell receptor beta chains below were found in one sample sequenced in a study of blood T cell repertoires in COVID-19. TCRdb's copy holds only in-frame clones and misses some; the assay was immunoSEQ multiplex PCR. The sample shows 220,000 or so clones, around 89% of them seen only once. The specimen was PBMCs or T cells enriched from blood (not recorded which). Receptor source: a man aged 30-40 years who had been exposed to COVID-19.

V and J are TRBV29-1 and TRBJ1-4, with D possibly matching TRBD1 (6 bases). V was pared by 6 bases and J by 7 bases, with 15 bases between. The CDR3 sequence is 13 residues long. Germline values: CDR1 SQVTM, CDR2 ANQGSEA. The CDR3 DNA is TGCAGCGTGGGAGGGGGTTTGGGTGAAAAACTGTTTTTT. This gives the protein CSVGGGLGEKLFF. Looking up the rest from reference TRBV29-1 and TRBJ1-4 gives the full variable domain: SAVISQKPSRDICQRGTSLTIQCQVDSQVTMMFWYRQQPGQSLTLIATANQGSEATYESGFVIDKFPISRPNLTFSTLTVSNMSPEDSSIYLCSVGGGLGEKLFFGSGTQLSVL.

This chain links TRBV7-2 with TRBJ2-3, with TRBD2 matching over 11 bases. The CDR3 length is 17 residues. The junction had 14 bases not matched to a gene; V was cut back by 5 bases and J by 7 bases. The germline V gene encodes CDR1 SGHTA and CDR2 FQGNSA. The CDR3 region is CASSQGASGGTLNTQYF. DNA for the CDR3: TGTGCCAGCAGCCAGGGGGCTAGCGGGGGGACACTTAATACGCAGTATTTT.